This T cell receptor beta chain is drawn from a study of vaccination effects on CD4 cells after COVID-19. CDR1 and CDR2 (germline): MDHEN, SYDVKM. This CDR3 comprises 13 residues. Trimming cost V 7 bases and J 1 base, with 8 bases left between them. Turning to this clone: What it binds is unknown.

Pools of viral peptides were used by the ViraFEST assay to expand antigen-specific CD4+ T cells ahead of sequencing. Following 10 days of culture, CD4+ T cells were isolated. Two doses of either BNT162b2 or mRNA-1273 were given to each participant. Using immunoSEQ multiplex PCR, the repertoire was profiled, and TCRdb retains in-frame clones only, with some absent. Counted here are tens of thousands of clones, 55% to 85% occurring once; the ten biggest clones make up around 1.2%. The input for sequencing was CD4+ T cells from PBMCs cultured with HCoV-229E spike peptides, taken after COVID-19 vaccination. The rearrangement uses TRBV28 and TRBJ1-5; possibly TRBD1 for D (5 bases). The TCR originated in a human donor who received a COVID-19 vaccine. The chain's CDR3 is CASMRDSNQPQHF. For the CDR3, the DNA is TGTGCCAGCATGAGGGACAGCAATCAGCCCCAGCATTTT.